The subject of this entry is one T cell receptor (beta chain). Its target is not known. In germline, CDR1 is SQVTM, CDR2 ANQGSEA. The CDR3 runs to 15 residues. V gave up 2 bases and J gave up 5 bases, with 17 bases separating them. Sequencing targeted expressed TCRB transcripts, as all isolated RNA had been reverse transcribed. Data came from immunoSEQ multiplex PCR; TCRdb stores just in-frame clones and leaves some out. The sample gives some 240,000 clones, more than 15% of which show up once; approximately 0.086% is in the top ten. This sample is drawn from a study of beta chain features in type 1 diabetes. Study-wide findings and caveats: Patients with type 1 diabetes carried fewer insertions and had more deletions at their VDJ junctions. Within each of all four CD4+ subsets, Type 1 diabetes patients had TCRB CDR3s that were moderately but significantly shorter.

Averaging approximately 0.11 L, one heparinised blood draw was given by each donor. Staining for CD45RO/CCR7/CD25/CD127/CD95/CD27 allowed sorting of CD4+ naive, central memory, regulatory and stem cell-like memory cells. The chain uses TRBV29-1 and TRBJ2-3; D may be TRBD1 or TRBD2 (5 bases each). Sequenced input: naive CD4+ T cells from blood. This sequence was found in a man aged 25 to 40 with type 1 diabetes. Here the CDR3 reads CSVESQGRGRDTQYF. The DNA for the CDR3 is TGCAGCGTTGAATCCCAGGGCCGGGGAAGAGATACGCAGTATTTT.